These 20 T cell receptor beta chains came from one sample sequenced in a study of T cells in Graves' hyperthyroidism and ophthalmopathy. The source material, RNA transcripts, was used to amplify TCR beta CDR3 regions. The primer set for the first-round RT-PCR of the TCR CDR3 was HTBI. TCRdb independently ran MiXCR on the multiplex PCR reads; one entry per CDR3 protein. The sample lists about 640,000 distinct CDR3 sequences; more than 20% were seen once. Material: blood. These receptor sequences come from a young man with Graves' ophthalmopathy.

This clonotype was recorded many times. The chain has TRBV7-3 and TRBJ2-1; TRBD2 agrees at 9 bases. From germline, CDR1 is SGHTA and CDR2 FQGTGA. The CDR3 contains 15 residues. The J segment lost 5 bases and the V segment lost 5 bases, leaving 7 bases of the junction unmatched. CDR3 coding DNA: TGTGCCAGCAGCCCGTCTAGCGGGATGAACAATGAGCAGTTCTTC. Amino acids: CASSPSSGMNNEQFF. Full variable domain (rest looked up from reference TRBV7-3 and TRBJ2-1): GAGVSQTPSNKVTEKGKYVELRCDPISGHTALYWYRQSLGQGPEFLIYFQGTGAADDSGLPNDRFFAVRPEGSVSTLKIQRTERGDSAVYLCASSPSSGMNNEQFFGPGTRLTVL.

This sequence joins TRBV27 and TRBJ2-3, with 10 bases matching TRBD2. V shed 5 bases, J shed 4 bases, and the junction held 9 bases outside the gene matches. The CDR3 totals 16 residues. Germline-derived CDR1 and CDR2 are MNHEY and SMNVEV (reference sequence). The CDR3 sequence is CASSPPSGSSADTQYF. CDR3 DNA sequence: TGTGCCAGCAGTCCCCCTAGCGGGAGTTCGGCAGATACGCAGTATTTT.

CDR3 sequence: CASSYSGQGKTTNEKLFF. CDR3 nucleotides: TGTGCCAGCAGTTACTCGGGACAGGGAAAAACAACTAATGAAAAACTGTTTTTT. The chain couples TRBV6-5 to TRBJ1-4; 9 nucleotides align to TRBD1. Germline CDR1 MNHEY, CDR2 SVGAGI. The V gene end was trimmed by 0 bases and the J gene end by 0 bases; junction bases not matched to a gene: 5. The length of the CDR3 is 18 residues.

This clonotype appeared many times. This chain connects TRBV7-9 to TRBJ2-1, with D tentatively TRBD2 (5 bases). The ends were cut back, 3 bases at V and 4 bases at J, with 10 bases in the middle. The CDR3 length is 14 residues. Germline CDR1 and CDR2: SEHNR and FQNEAQ (reference sequence). The CDR3 sequence: CASSFQERYNEQFF. DNA for the CDR3: TGTGCCAGCAGCTTTCAGGAGCGGTACAATGAGCAGTTCTTC.

The rearrangement joins TRBV2 to TRBJ1-5, with a weak D call TRBD1 (5 bases). The CDR3 is 15 amino acids. Trimming stripped 3 bases from V and 6 bases from J, with 15 bases between. CDR1 SNHLY and CDR2 FYNNEI come from the germline V gene. The CDR3 DNA follows: TGTGCCAGCAGTGACCGGAGACGGGACGGTCAGCCCCAGCATTTT. It is translated as CASSDRRRDGQPQHF.

This clonotype was found many times. The chain links TRBV11-2 to TRBJ2-5; the D gene is possibly TRBD2 (5 bases). The length of the CDR3 is 11 residues. Trimming took 3 bases from V and 7 from J, leaving 6 bases between them. From germline, CDR1 is SGHAT and CDR2 FQNNGV. The DNA of the CDR3 is TGTGCCAGCAGCTTTGAGGGGACCCAGTACTTC. Its protein is CASSFEGTQYF.

There are a few counts of this clonotype. The chain has TRBV19 and TRBJ1-1, with 7 bases that match TRBD1. Germline CDR1 reads LNHDA; CDR2 reads SQIVND (reference sequence). The CDR3 is 16 amino acids. V trimming: 5 bases; J trimming: 0 bases; junction bases outside the gene matches: 9. The DNA for the CDR3 is TGTGCCAGTAGTCCAACACCGACAGGGATGAACACTGAAGCTTTCTTT. Its translation: CASSPTPTGMNTEAFF.

Ten or more counts support this clonotype. V and J are TRBV20-1 and TRBJ2-1, with 11 positions matching TRBD2. The V gene end was trimmed by 2 bases and the J gene end by 5 bases; junction bases not matched to a gene: 8. Per the germline V gene, CDR1 is DFQATT and CDR2 is SNEGSKA (reference sequence). CDR3 length: 16 residues. The CDR3 DNA reads as TGCAGTGCTAGACTGACTAGCGGGGACTCTCACAATGAGCAGTTCTTC. It yields the protein CSARLTSGDSHNEQFF.

J is TRBJ2-3 and V is TRBV24-1, with D maybe TRBD2 (5 bases). Trimming removed 4 bases from V and 0 bases from J, with 7 bases in between. The germline V gene encodes CDR1 KGHDR and CDR2 SFDVKD. This CDR3 has 14 residues. The DNA for the CDR3 is TGTGCCACCAGTGACGGGGATAGCACAGATACGCAGTATTTT. Translating it yields CATSDGDSTDTQYF.

This clonotype appeared many times. The chain recombines TRBV7-2 with TRBJ1-5; D is perhaps TRBD1 (6 bases). The ends were cut back, 2 bases at V and 5 bases at J, with 7 bases in the middle. The CDR3 length is 13 residues. Looked up from germline, CDR1 is SGHTA and CDR2 is FQGNSA. CDR3 nucleotide sequence: TGTGCCAGCAGCTTAAGGGGGGATCAGCCCCAGCATTTT. Amino acids: CASSLRGDQPQHF.

The rearrangement uses TRBV28 and TRBJ1-4; 9 bases agree with TRBD1. CDR1 is MDHEN and CDR2 is SYDVKM in the germline V gene. After removal of 6 bases from V and 8 bases from J, the junction contained 10 bases not matched to a gene. The CDR3 consists of 15 residues. This CDR3 is CASSLFSGTGEKLFF. The CDR3 region has the DNA TGTGCCAGCAGCCTTTTTTCCGGGACAGGGGAAAAACTGTTTTTT.

There are a few counts of this clonotype. This chain links TRBV27 with TRBJ2-5; D unresolved. Germline values: CDR1 MNHEY, CDR2 SMNVEV (reference sequence). V was pared by 4 bases and J by 1 base, with 10 bases between. CDR3 size: 14 residues. CDR3 DNA sequence: TGTGCCAGCAGTTCGACCGTTTCCCAAGAGACCCAGTACTTC. Translated: CASSSTVSQETQYF.

This clonotype has just a few counts. This chain connects TRBV5-1 to TRBJ2-4; D unresolved. The germline CDR1 and CDR2 sequences are SGHRS and YFSETQ. There are 17 residues in the CDR3. The V and J ends lost 3 bases and 0 bases respectively, with 16 bases between them. CDR3 in amino acids: CASSSPDHALAKNIQYF. CDR3 DNA sequence: TGCGCCAGCAGCTCCCCGGACCACGCACTAGCCAAAAACATTCAGTACTTC.

Many counts were recorded for this clonotype. V gene TRBV28 combines with J gene TRBJ2-5; the match to TRBD2 covers 7 bases. The CDR3 extends over 18 amino acids. Germline CDR1 and CDR2: MDHEN and SYDVKM. V was pared by 6 bases and J by 5 bases, with 21 bases of the junction left unmatched. In DNA, the CDR3 is TGTGCCAGCAGGGGATGGCGCGGGGGAGCAGACTTTGGGGAGACCCAGTACTTC. This codes for CASRGWRGGADFGETQYF. Combining the CDR3 with reference TRBV28 and TRBJ2-5 gives the whole variable domain DVKVTQSSRYLVKRTGEKVFLECVQDMDHENMFWYRQDPGLGLRLIYFSYDVKMKEKGDIPEGYSVSREKKERFSLILESASTNQTSMYLCASRGWRGGADFGETQYFGPGTRLLVL.

The V and J genes are TRBV6-2 or TRBV6-3 and TRBJ2-2; D is unresolved. The CDR3 consists of 15 residues. Per the germline V gene, CDR1 is MNHEY and CDR2 is SVGEGT. Trimming took off 6 bases at V and 6 bases at J, with 17 bases between the two ends. This CDR3 is CASRFTSLGPGELFF. The CDR3 coding sequence is TGTGCCAGCAGATTTACGTCGCTAGGTCCCGGGGAGCTGTTTTTT.

The rearrangement links TRBV28 to TRBJ1-2; D might be TRBD1 (6 bases). V shed 3 bases and J shed 4 bases, with 9 bases lying between them. The germline V gene has CDR1 MDHEN and CDR2 SYDVKM. The CDR3 contains 13 residues. In DNA, the CDR3 is TGTGCCAGCAGTTTCGGCAGGGGCTATGGCTACACCTTC. Translation gives CASSFGRGYGYTF.

A remark on this clonotype: With a much larger clone just one base away, this may be a read error. The chain employs TRBV7-2 and TRBJ2-3, with a weak D call TRBD2 (5 bases). CDR1 and CDR2 (germline): SGHTA, FQGNSA. CDR3 length: 13 residues. CDR3 loop: CVSSSTTADTQYF. The CDR3 coding sequence is TGTGTCAGCAGCTCGACTACCGCAGATACGCAGTATTTT. Full variable domain (outside the CDR3, taken from reference TRBV7-2 and TRBJ2-3): GAGVSQSPSNKVTEKGKDVELRCDPISGHTALYWYRQSLGQGLEFLIYFQGNSAPDKSGLPSDRFSAERTGGSVSTLTIQRTQQEDSAVYLCVSSSTTADTQYFGPGTRLTVL.

The chain links TRBV6-2 or TRBV6-3 to TRBJ2-1; no clear D gene. The germline gives CDR1 MNHEY, CDR2 SVGEGT. The CDR3 length is 13 residues. V gave up 2 bases and J gave up 6 bases, with 8 bases separating them. The CDR3 region has the DNA TGTGCCAGCAGTTACAGAAAGTCCAATGAGCAGTTCTTC. Translation: CASSYRKSNEQFF.

The rearrangement links TRBV28 to TRBJ1-5; D is undetermined. In germline, CDR1 is MDHEN, CDR2 SYDVKM. V was cut by 4 bases and J by 13 bases, with 17 bases left in between. This CDR3 is 13 amino acids long. CDR3 sequence: CASSYKTTAGQHF. Written as DNA, the CDR3 is TGTGCCAGCAGTTACAAGACTACCGCTGGGCAGCATTTT.

This clonotype was found many times. V is TRBV3-1 and J is TRBJ2-1, with D possibly being TRBD1 (5 bases). Germline CDR1 and CDR2: LGHDT and YNNKEL (reference sequence). The CDR3 has 16 residues. Trimming took 1 base from V and 2 from J, leaving 12 bases between them. CDR3 residues: CASSQVTGYPYNEQFF. Written as DNA, the CDR3 is TGTGCCAGCAGCCAAGTCACAGGCTATCCCTACAATGAGCAGTTCTTC.